This T cell receptor (beta chain) originates from a study of T-cell reconstitution after alpha-beta-depleted transplantation in children. Unique molecular identifiers featured in how the TCRbeta library was prepared. MiXCR was run by TCRdb on the PCR reads, yielding one entry per CDR3 protein. The data show under 250,000 distinct CDR3 sequences, with around 25% seen just once and 4% to 6% held by the top ten. This clonotype was seen more than once but under ten times. The target antigen is unknown. Study-level points and caveats: Expanded graft clones numbering several hundred reportedly gave rise to alpha-beta T cells about two months after transplant.

V shed 0 bases and J shed 7 bases, with 6 bases lying between them. Germline CDR1 is MNHEY and CDR2 is SVGAGI. The CDR3 covers 13 residues. This material consisted of PBMCs, mostly from graft donor cells, taken 360 days after TCRalphabeta/CD19-depleted stem cell transplant. This TCR was sampled from a female patient between 2 and 15 years old who had a stem cell transplant for congenital amegakaryocytic thrombocytopenia, so the T cells may come from the graft donor. The chain couples TRBV6-5 to TRBJ2-2; no clear D. The CDR3 region is CASSYSVGGELFF. As DNA, the CDR3 is TGTGCCAGCAGTTACTCTGTGGGCGGGGAGCTGTTTTTT.